The 5 T cell receptor beta chains below come from one sample, sequenced in a study of T cell repertoires in cytomegalovirus infection. TCRdb independently ran MiXCR on the reads; one entry per CDR3 protein. The sample lists about 69,000 distinct CDR3 sequences; about 26% were seen once. For these receptors, no antigen is known. Sequencing was performed on CD8+ T cells from cultured PBMCs, taken from culture after CMV antigen stimulation. These receptors originate from a human donor in good health (CMV status not recorded). Some clones in this sample may be carry-over from other donors' samples.

This chain joins TRBV20-1 and TRBJ2-3; no definite D call. CDR3 length equals 13 residues. CDR1 and CDR2 (germline): DFQATT, SNEGSKA (reference sequence). Here the CDR3 DNA reads TGCAGACCAGACGAGGATAGCACAGATACGCAGTATTTT. Translating gives CRPDEDSTDTQYF.

This chain links TRBV4-3 with TRBJ1-2, with a weak D call TRBD1 (6 bases). Germline lookup yields CDR1 LGHNA and CDR2 YSLEER. The CDR3 spans 16 residues. V was shortened by 0 bases and J by 5 bases, with 16 bases between the two germline ends. In DNA, the CDR3 is TGCGCCAGCAGCCAAGATCCGGGCAGGGGAGGTTATGGCTACACCTTC. The encoded protein is CASSQDPGRGGYGYTF.

V is TRBV7-2 and J is TRBJ2-2; 7 bases line up with TRBD2. The J segment lost 6 bases and the V segment lost 3 bases, leaving 1 base of the junction unmatched. The CDR3 is 13 residues long. Per the germline V gene, CDR1 is SGHTA and CDR2 is FQGNSA. CDR3 sequence: CASSFGLAGELFF. As DNA, the CDR3 is TGTGCCAGCAGCTTCGGACTAGCCGGGGAGCTGTTTTTT.

This clonotype occurred a few times. The chain links TRBV11-2 to TRBJ2-3, with D possibly called TRBD1 or TRBD2 (6 bases each). This CDR3 comprises 15 residues. Trimming cost V 1 base and J 4 bases, with 12 bases left between them. CDR1 and CDR2 (germline): SGHAT, FQNNGV. In DNA, the CDR3 is TGTGCCAGCAGCTTAGTTTCAGGGGAGGCAGATACGCAGTATTTT. Translated: CASSLVSGEADTQYF.

This sequence joins TRBV27 and TRBJ2-2; 8 bases agree with TRBD1. V shed 6 bases, J shed 0 bases, and the junction held 12 bases outside the gene matches. Germline loops: CDR1 MNHEY, CDR2 SMNVEV (reference sequence). The CDR3 covers 18 residues. The CDR3, as DNA: TGTGCCAGCAGCCCAATCCCCCCGACAGGGGCGAACACCGGGGAGCTGTTTTTT. This translates into CASSPIPPTGANTGELFF.